Ten or more counts support the clone carrying this T cell receptor (beta chain). This record belongs to a study of T cells after yellow fever vaccination. The CDR3 length is 18 residues. Trimming took off 5 bases at V and 3 bases at J, with 23 bases between the two ends. Germline V lookup: CDR1 SGHAT, CDR2 FQNNGV. One entry per CDR3 protein, called by TCRdb with MiXCR from the 5' RACE reads. The table shows 200,000 or so distinct CDR3 sequences, with around 6.7% occurring only once. The chain combines TRBV11-2 with TRBJ2-4; D possibly corresponds to TRBD2 (5 bases). This material consisted of CD4+ T cells sorted from PBMCs, taken on the day of the yellow fever booster vaccination. This TCR came from a man aged 30 to 39 who received the YFV17D yellow fever vaccine. In DNA form, the CDR3 reads TGTGCCAGCAGCGCCCGAGGGTCGTTACCCTATGGCAAAAACATTCAGTACTTC. This translates into CASSARGSLPYGKNIQYF.